This is a list of T cell receptor beta chains from one sample in a study of T cells after yellow fever vaccination. TCRdb re-called the 5' RACE reads through MiXCR, storing one row per CDR3 protein. The sample records about 320,000 distinct CDR3 sequences, around an eighth being singletons. The input for sequencing was CD4+ T cells sorted from PBMCs, taken 15 days after the yellow fever booster vaccination. Receptors originate from a man in his late teens or twenties who received the YFV17D yellow fever vaccine. Both conserved end residues are part of each CDR3. D genes are given only for firm matches. Expanded clones get a size class; other rows say once, few or many, or leave the size out.

D: -
V: TRBV4-1
length: 13
J: TRBJ2-3
size: few
CDR3: CASSQEAKDTQYF
DNA: TGCGCCAGCAGCCAAGAGGCCAAAGATACGCAGTATTTT

D: -
V: TRBV20-1
length: 13
J: TRBJ1-4
size: -
CDR3: CSARDHGSEKLFF
DNA: TGCAGTGCTAGAGATCACGGTTCGGAAAAACTGTTTTTT

D: -
V: TRBV25-1
length: 11
J: TRBJ1-2
size: few
CDR3: CASSGGSGYTF
DNA: TGTGCCAGCAGTGGAGGATCTGGCTACACCTTC

D: TRBD1
V: TRBV3-1
length: 15
J: TRBJ2-2
size: -
CDR3: CASSKDRVFSGELFF
DNA: TGTGCCAGCAGCAAGGACAGGGTTTTTTCGGGGGAGCTGTTTTTT

D: -
V: TRBV5-1
length: 14
J: TRBJ1-1
size: -
CDR3: CASSKEGGSTEAFF
DNA: TGCGCCAGCAGCAAGGAGGGAGGAAGCACTGAAGCTTTCTTT

D: -
V: TRBV5-1
length: 15
J: TRBJ2-2
size: many
CDR3: CASSFSGPNTGELFF
DNA: TGCGCCAGCAGCTTTTCGGGGCCTAACACCGGGGAGCTGTTTTTT

D: -
V: TRBV20-1
length: 14
J: TRBJ2-2
size: -
CDR3: CSARAGGLTGELFF
DNA: TGCAGTGCTAGAGCGGGGGGCCTCACCGGGGAGCTGTTTTTT

D: TRBD1
V: TRBV11-2
length: 15
J: TRBJ2-2
size: few
CDR3: CASSYQTGDVGELFF
DNA: TGTGCCAGCAGTTATCAGACAGGGGATGTCGGGGAGCTGTTTTTT

D: -
V: TRBV7-2
length: 14
J: TRBJ2-1
size: -
CDR3: CASSLRAGTGEQFF
DNA: TGTGCCAGCAGCTTACGAGCCGGGACTGGTGAGCAGTTCTTC

D: TRBD1
V: TRBV4-1
length: 15
J: TRBJ1-1
size: -
CDR3: CASSHQGTANTEAFF
DNA: TGCGCCAGCAGCCACCAAGGGACAGCGAACACTGAAGCTTTCTTT

D: -
V: TRBV5-1
length: 15
J: TRBJ2-2
size: few
CDR3: CASRPTDSYTGELFF
DNA: TGCGCCAGCAGACCCACCGACAGTTACACCGGGGAGCTGTTTTTT

D: -
V: TRBV7-2
length: 14
J: TRBJ1-1
size: -
CDR3: CASSPGVTNTEAFF
DNA: TGTGCCAGCAGTCCAGGGGTGACGAACACTGAAGCTTTCTTT

D: -
V: TRBV2
length: 15
J: TRBJ1-1
size: many
CDR3: CASSSGTAPDTEAFF
DNA: TGTGCCAGCAGTTCCGGGACCGCCCCGGACACTGAAGCTTTCTTT

D: -
V: TRBV27
length: 11
J: TRBJ2-1
size: -
CDR3: CASSVLGEQFF
DNA: TGTGCCAGCAGTGTTCTAGGTGAGCAGTTCTTC

D: -
V: TRBV4-3
length: 18
J: TRBJ2-6
size: few
CDR3: CASSPVRGSGSGANVLTF
DNA: TGCGCCAGCAGCCCTGTTCGAGGAAGTGGATCTGGGGCCAACGTCCTGACTTTC

D: -
V: TRBV7-9
length: 10
J: TRBJ1-2
size: -
CDR3: CASQGNGYTF
DNA: TGTGCCAGCCAGGGGAATGGCTACACCTTC

D: -
V: TRBV6-2/TRBV6-3
length: 12
J: TRBJ2-7
size: -
CDR3: CAGTAGTYEQYF
DNA: TGTGCCGGCACCGCAGGAACCTACGAGCAGTACTTC

D: TRBD2
V: TRBV4-2
length: 15
J: TRBJ2-5
size: -
CDR3: CASSQGSGGGETQYF
DNA: TGTGCCAGCAGCCAAGGAAGCGGGGGTGGAGAGACCCAGTACTTC

D: -
V: TRBV29-1
length: 15
J: TRBJ2-7
size: few
CDR3: CSVELPTTSSYEQYF
DNA: TGCAGCGTTGAACTCCCGACTACGTCCTCCTACGAGCAGTACTTC

D: -
V: TRBV11-2
length: 14
J: TRBJ2-1
size: -
CDR3: CASSSGGWYNEQFF
DNA: TGTGCCAGCAGCTCGGGGGGCTGGTACAATGAGCAGTTCTTC

D: -
V: TRBV11-1
length: 11
J: TRBJ2-5
size: many
CDR3: CASSTRETQYF
DNA: TGTGCCAGCAGCACCCGGGAGACCCAGTACTTC

D: -
V: TRBV6-6
length: 13
J: TRBJ2-5
size: -
CDR3: CASEGGPRETQYF
DNA: TGTGCCAGCGAAGGGGGGCCGCGCGAGACCCAGTACTTC

D: -
V: TRBV24-1
length: 14
J: TRBJ2-3
size: -
CDR3: CATSDRTDSDTQYF
DNA: TGTGCCACCAGTGACCGTACAGATTCAGATACGCAGTATTTT

D: -
V: TRBV9
length: 15
J: TRBJ1-2
size: -
CDR3: CASSVAIPSNYGYTF
DNA: TGTGCCAGCAGCGTAGCAATCCCCTCTAACTATGGCTACACCTTC

D: -
V: TRBV7-6
length: 14
J: TRBJ2-2
size: -
CDR3: CASSLVTGTGELFF
DNA: TGTGCCAGCAGCTTAGTTACAGGAACCGGGGAGCTGTTTTTT

D: -
V: TRBV7-9
length: 16
J: TRBJ2-3
size: many
CDR3: CASSLVKGPFTDTQYF
DNA: TGTGCCAGCAGCTTAGTCAAGGGGCCTTTCACAGATACGCAGTATTTT